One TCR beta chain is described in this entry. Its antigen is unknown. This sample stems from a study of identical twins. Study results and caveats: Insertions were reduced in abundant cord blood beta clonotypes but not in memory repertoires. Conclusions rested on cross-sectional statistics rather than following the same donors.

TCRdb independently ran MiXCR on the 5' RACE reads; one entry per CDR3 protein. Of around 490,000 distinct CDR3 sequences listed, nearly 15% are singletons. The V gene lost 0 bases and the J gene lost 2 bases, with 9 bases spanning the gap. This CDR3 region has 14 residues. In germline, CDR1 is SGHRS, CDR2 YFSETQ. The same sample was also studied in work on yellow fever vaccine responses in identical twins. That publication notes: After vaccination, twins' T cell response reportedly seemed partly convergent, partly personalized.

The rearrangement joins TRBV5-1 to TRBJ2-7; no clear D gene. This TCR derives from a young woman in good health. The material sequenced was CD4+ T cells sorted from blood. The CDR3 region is CASSLVGPAYEQYF. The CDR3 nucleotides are TGCGCCAGCAGCTTGGTAGGCCCCGCCTACGAGCAGTACTTC. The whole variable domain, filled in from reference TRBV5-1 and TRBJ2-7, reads KAGVTQTPRYLIKTRGQQVTLSCSPISGHRSVSWYQQTPGQGLQFLFEYFSETQRNKGNFPGRFSGRQFSNSRSEMNVSTLELGDSALYLCASSLVGPAYEQYFGPGTRLTVT.